This T cell receptor (beta chain) emerged from a study of blood T cell repertoires in COVID-19. Study-wide context: Some COVID-19 samples were acute and others convalescent; all came from the United States, Italy and Spain. Sources were T cells, B-cell-depleted T cells, or PBMCs; the material itself was cDNA or gDNA.

In germline, CDR1 is MNHEY, CDR2 SVGEGT. Deletions cut 6 bases from V and 2 bases from J, with 14 bases between. The CDR3 runs 16 residues. Measured with immunoSEQ multiplex PCR; TCRdb has only the in-frame clones, and not every one. The repertoire holds about 98,000 clones, with roughly 87% as singletons. The sequence came from a woman aged 45-60 years with COVID-19, enrolled during active disease. Sequencing was carried out using peripheral blood. This chain connects TRBV6-2 or TRBV6-3 to TRBJ1-6; D unresolved. CDR3 loop: CASSARARTYNSPLHF. CDR3 nucleotide sequence: TGTGCCAGCAGCGCCCGAGCGCGGACCTATAATTCACCCCTCCACTTT.